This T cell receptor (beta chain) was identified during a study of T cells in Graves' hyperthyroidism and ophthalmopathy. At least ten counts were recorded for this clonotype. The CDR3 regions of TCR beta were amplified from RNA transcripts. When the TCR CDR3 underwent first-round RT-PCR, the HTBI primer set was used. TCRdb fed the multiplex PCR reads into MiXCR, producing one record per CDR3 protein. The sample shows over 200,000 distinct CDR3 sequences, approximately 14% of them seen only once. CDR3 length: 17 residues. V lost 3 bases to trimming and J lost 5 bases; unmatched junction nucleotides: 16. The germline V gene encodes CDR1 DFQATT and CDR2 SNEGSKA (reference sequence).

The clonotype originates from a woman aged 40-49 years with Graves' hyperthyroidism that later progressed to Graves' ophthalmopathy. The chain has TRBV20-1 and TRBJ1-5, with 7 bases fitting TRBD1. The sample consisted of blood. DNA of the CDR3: TGCAGTGCTAGGGAAAGAACGTCGACAGGGCGACATCAGCCCCAGCATTTT. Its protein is CSARERTSTGRHQPQHF.